This T cell receptor (beta chain) was recorded in a study of breast tumors, draining lymph nodes, adjacent tissues. Points from the study as a whole: Luminal-like breast cancer showed significantly greater tumor-nontumor repertoire similarity than basal-like breast cancer did. Findings are consistent with lymph node origin and intratumoral expansion of most tumor T cells. Tumors had less TCR diversity than lymph nodes, more than nontumor tissue. Data only fit, rather than demonstrated, lymph node origin of most tumor T cells.

Regarding this clonotype: No antigen is known for it.

Samples came from axillary lymph nodes draining the breast cancer. TCRdb itself ran the multiplex PCR reads through MiXCR, one entry per CDR3 protein. The sample carries roughly 260,000 distinct CDR3 sequences, 30% to 35% recorded once. The receptor was derived from a female donor with breast cancer. Some clones in this sample may be carry-over from other donors' samples. The sample taken for sequencing was axillary lymph node tissue.

This CDR3 is CASTRQGGLDEQYF. Written as DNA, the CDR3 is TGTGCCAGCACTAGACAGGGTGGGTTGGACGAGCAGTACTTC. The chain combines TRBV2 with TRBJ2-7; 7 nucleotides agree with TRBD1. The CDR3 extends over 14 amino acids. J gave up 5 bases and V 7 bases, and 11 bases lay outside the gene matches. In germline, CDR1 is SNHLY, CDR2 FYNNEI. Combining the CDR3 with reference TRBV2 and TRBJ2-7 gives the whole variable domain EPEVTQTPSHQVTQMGQEVILRCVPISNHLYFYWYRQILGQKVEFLVSFYNNEISEKSEIFDDQFSVERPDGSNFTLKIRSTKLEDSAMYFCASTRQGGLDEQYFGPGTRLTVT.